What follows describes a single TCR beta chain. This specimen belongs to a study of monozygotic twins with inflammatory bowel disease. CDR1 is DFQATT and CDR2 is SNEGSKA in the germline V gene (reference sequence). This CDR3 is 12 amino acids long. TCRdb reprocessed the 5' RACE reads and stores each CDR3 protein as one record, lacking DNA. This repertoire includes more than 300,000 distinct CDR3 sequences. This TCR was recovered from a human donor with ulcerative colitis or Crohn's disease, or a healthy co-twin of an affected twin (not recorded which). Sequencing used blood. V and J are TRBV20-1 and TRBJ1-5. CDR3 sequence reads: CSGGRVNQPQHF.